This is a list of T cell receptor beta chains from one sample in a study of T cells after yellow fever vaccination. TCRdb reanalysed the 5' RACE reads using MiXCR and keeps one entry per CDR3 protein. This table holds about 350,000 distinct CDR3 sequences, roughly 10% found once. Sequencing used PBMCs, obtained on the day of the first yellow fever vaccination. The receptors stem from a man aged 18 to 29 who received the YFV17D yellow fever vaccine. Each CDR3 is given with its conserved first and last residue. D genes are given only for firm matches. Clone size is shown for a subset of rows, as once, few, many or a class of expanded clone.

j_call v_call d_call clone_size cdr3_nt cdr3_aa
TRBJ1-5 TRBV6-2/TRBV6-3 NA NA TGTGCCAGCAGCCACGGGTCTGGGGGCGGTCGGCAGCCCCAGCATTTT CASSHGSGGGRQPQHF
TRBJ1-6 TRBV5-6 NA few TGTGCCAGCAGCTTGCAGCTAGGGGACGGATCACCCCTCCACTTT CASSLQLGDGSPLHF
TRBJ2-5 TRBV4-1 TRBD2 few TGCGCCAGCAGCCAAAACGAGGGAGGGGAGACCCAGTACTTC CASSQNEGGETQYF
TRBJ2-3 TRBV29-1 NA many TGCAGCGTTGACCCGGCCGATACGCAGTATTTT CSVDPADTQYF
TRBJ2-3 TRBV20-1 NA NA TGCAGTGCTGGGGAAGACGGGGGAGTGGATACGCAGTATTTT CSAGEDGGVDTQYF
TRBJ2-1 TRBV5-4 NA few TGTGCCAGCAGCTTAGGTTCAGGAACCTACAATGAGCAGTTCTTC CASSLGSGTYNEQFF
TRBJ2-3 TRBV7-2 NA many TGTGCCAGCAGCTTATGGAAAGGGGGGCCCACAGATACGCAGTATTTT CASSLWKGGPTDTQYF
TRBJ2-7 TRBV9 NA many TGTGCCAGCAGCGTAGTGAAAGGGAGAGACGAGCAGTACTTC CASSVVKGRDEQYF
TRBJ2-5 TRBV5-1 TRBD1 many TGCGCCAGCGGATTGACAGGGGAGGCCCAGTACTTC CASGLTGEAQYF
TRBJ2-1 TRBV29-1 NA many TGCAGCGTAGATGGACGGAACGAGCAGTTCTTC CSVDGRNEQFF
TRBJ2-3 TRBV5-4 TRBD1 NA TGTGCCAGCAGATCTGGGACAGCATCTAGCACAGATACGCAGTATTTT CASRSGTASSTDTQYF
TRBJ1-1 TRBV29-1 NA NA TGCAGCGTTGGGGAGGCCGAGAACACTGAAGCTTTCTTT CSVGEAENTEAFF
TRBJ2-1 TRBV4-3 NA few TGCGCCAGCAGCCAAGAATCAGCGAGGGGCGGGACCTTCTTC CASSQESARGGTFF
TRBJ1-6 TRBV10-3 NA many TGTGCCATCAGTGAGGTGTCCAATTCACCCCTCCACTTT CAISEVSNSPLHF
TRBJ1-2 TRBV12-3/TRBV12-4 NA few TGTGCCAGCAGTTTTAGGCAGGACTATGGCTACACCTTC CASSFRQDYGYTF
TRBJ2-3 TRBV12-3/TRBV12-4 NA many TGTGCCAGCAGTTTACTATATACGCAGTATTTT CASSLLYTQYF
TRBJ2-7 TRBV6-2/TRBV6-3 NA few TGTGCCAGCACCCAAGGACAGTTCTCCTACGAGCAGTACTTC CASTQGQFSYEQYF
TRBJ1-2 TRBV3-1 TRBD1 NA TGTGCCAGCAGCCAAGAGAGCACAGGGGCCATCTATGGCTACACCTTC CASSQESTGAIYGYTF
TRBJ2-7 TRBV6-2/TRBV6-3 NA NA TGTGCCAGCAGTTACGAGCAGTACTTC CASSYEQYF
TRBJ2-5 TRBV7-9 NA NA TGTGCCAGCAGTCCAACTCTGACCCAAGAGACCCAGTACTTC CASSPTLTQETQYF